The 28 T cell receptor beta chains in this list originate from one sample, sequenced in a study of shared clonotypes between healthy human individuals. Clones were sequenced by immunoSEQ multiplex PCR, and TCRdb holds only the in-frame ones, with some missing. The table shows nearly 600,000 clones, with roughly 95% occurring only once. Terminally differentiated effector memory CD45RA+ cells were left out of the naive CD8 fraction, which was CD45RO-negative and positively selected for CCR7. The material sequenced was naive CD8+ T cells sorted from blood. The receptors here all came from a woman under 40 in good health.

This CDR3 is CASSPTGREQYF. The CDR3 bases are TGTGCCAGCAGTCCGACAGGGCGCGAGCAGTACTTC. The chain joins TRBV27 to TRBJ2-5; 7 bases line up with TRBD1. The closer fit of TRBJ2-7 to the DNA end suggests the J call may be wrong. The CDR3 covers 12 residues. Germline assignment: CDR1 MNHEY and CDR2 SMNVEV (reference sequence).

This chain uses TRBV5-4 with TRBJ2-3, with a possible D match to TRBD1 (6 bases). CDR1 and CDR2 from the germline V gene are SGHNT and YYREEE (reference sequence). V gave up 4 bases and J gave up 8 bases, with 8 bases separating them. This CDR3 has 11 amino acids. The CDR3 DNA follows: TGTGCCAGCAGCGCGGACAGTACGCAGTATTTT. Its protein is CASSADSTQYF.

CDR3 DNA: TGTGCCAGCAGCTGGGGACGAACGGGCACCGGGGAGCTGTTTTTT. Its protein is CASSWGRTGTGELFF. The V and J genes are TRBV27 and TRBJ2-2; the D call may be TRBD1 or TRBD2 (5 bases each). The CDR3 covers 15 residues. The germline V and J ends were trimmed by 6 bases and 4 bases, with 15 bases remaining between them. Germline assignment: CDR1 MNHEY and CDR2 SMNVEV (reference sequence).

This clone was counted between two and nine times. V gene TRBV19 combines with J gene TRBJ1-1; no clear D. Germline V gene data show CDR1 as LNHDA and CDR2 as SQIVND (reference sequence). There are 13 residues in the CDR3. V lost 5 bases and J 0 bases, leaving 7 bases between the germline ends. Here the CDR3 reads CASSASVNTEAFF. DNA of the CDR3: TGTGCCAGTAGTGCCTCGGTGAACACTGAAGCTTTCTTT.

The V call is TRBV27, the J call TRBJ2-4, with D perhaps TRBD1 (6 bases). Germline CDR1 reads MNHEY; CDR2 reads SMNVEV (reference sequence). The CDR3 loop spans 14 amino acids. V was cut by 3 bases and J by 6 bases, with 12 bases left in between. The CDR3 nucleotides read TGTGCCAGCAGTTTTTCAGGGGCCTTAAACATTCAGTACTTC. Translating it yields CASSFSGALNIQYF.

The V and J genes are TRBV2 and TRBJ2-1, with 10 bases identical to TRBD2. The ends lost 6 bases at V and 6 bases at J; junction bases unmatched: 14. Germline V gene data show CDR1 as SNHLY and CDR2 as FYNNEI. CDR3 length equals 17 residues. For the CDR3, the DNA is TGTGCCAGCAGCCAAAGGCCTGGACTAGCGGCACTCAATGAGCAGTTCTTC. The encoded protein is CASSQRPGLAALNEQFF. Drawing the rest from reference TRBV2 and TRBJ2-1, the complete variable domain is EPEVTQTPSHQVTQMGQEVILRCVPISNHLYFYWYRQILGQKVEFLVSFYNNEISEKSEIFDDQFSVERPDGSNFTLKIRSTKLEDSAMYFCASSQRPGLAALNEQFFGPGTRLTVL.

The J gene is TRBJ2-1, the V gene TRBV7-9; the D is unclear. V shed 4 bases and J shed 2 bases, with 12 bases lying between them. The CDR3 length is 15 residues. CDR1 SEHNR and CDR2 FQNEAQ come from the germline V gene (reference sequence). CDR3 bases: TGTGCCAGCAGCTCCCCAAGCCCCACCTACAATGAGCAGTTCTTC. Encoded protein: CASSSPSPTYNEQFF.

This clone was picked up one time. The DNA for the CDR3 is TGTGCCTGGAGCACCATAGGGGGCGGCGGTCAGCCCCAGCATTTT. Its protein is CAWSTIGGGGQPQHF. This rearrangement joins TRBV30 to TRBJ1-5, with 7 bases lining up with TRBD1. This CDR3 spans 15 amino acids. Trimming at V came to 3 bases and at J to 6 bases, leaving 11 bases not matched to a gene. Germline lookup yields CDR1 GTSNPN and CDR2 SVGIG (reference sequence).

The chain recombines TRBV5-4 with TRBJ2-7; 7 bases are a match to TRBD1. This CDR3 has 13 amino acids. Germline-derived CDR1 and CDR2 are SGHNT and YYREEE (reference sequence). J lost 4 bases, V lost 4 bases, and 5 bases had no gene match. The chain's CDR3 is CASSGGQEYEQYF. CDR3 coding DNA: TGTGCCAGCAGCGGTGGACAGGAATACGAGCAGTACTTC.

This clone was detected once. This chain connects TRBV15 to TRBJ2-7, with TRBD2 as a possible D gene (5 bases). Germline V gene sequence: CDR1 LNHNV, CDR2 YYDKDF (reference sequence). V was clipped by 3 bases and J by 3 bases, with 12 bases between them. There are 14 residues in the CDR3. The CDR3, as DNA: TGTGCCACCAGCAGCCCAGGACTTAACTACGAGCAGTACTTC. This encodes CATSSPGLNYEQYF.

This chain connects TRBV5-4 to TRBJ2-1; D is unclear. The germline V gene has CDR1 SGHNT and CDR2 YYREEE (reference sequence). With 0 bases removed from V and 7 bases from J, the gap between germline ends came to 11 bases. The CDR3 is 14 amino acids. CDR3 DNA: TGTGCCAGCAGCTTGGGAGGATTAGGGAATGAGCAGTTCTTC. This encodes CASSLGGLGNEQFF.

The chain couples TRBV5-1 to TRBJ1-2; D ambiguous. The CDR3 loop spans 17 amino acids. Germline V gene sequence: CDR1 SGHRS, CDR2 YFSETQ. Trimming stripped 0 bases from V and 1 base from J, with 16 bases between. Here the CDR3 DNA reads TGCGCCAGCAGCTTGGCCCCCGTCCCGGCCAGTAACTATGGCTACACCTTC. Its protein product is CASSLAPVPASNYGYTF.

The genes are TRBV30 and TRBJ1-2, with D possibly TRBD1 on 5 matching bases. V lost 1 base to trimming and J lost 4 bases, with 22 bases between them. The CDR3 runs 17 residues. CDR1 and CDR2 from the germline V gene are GTSNPN and SVGIG (reference sequence). CDR3 amino acids: CAWSEFGVEGRSYGYTF. Written as DNA, the CDR3 is TGTGCCTGGAGTGAATTTGGCGTAGAGGGGAGAAGCTATGGCTACACCTTC.

The V gene is TRBV4-1, the J gene TRBJ2-7; TRBD2 aligns across 8 bases. The CDR3 loop spans 16 amino acids. V trimming: 1 base; J trimming: 3 bases; junction bases outside the gene matches: 8. CDR1 MGHRA and CDR2 YSYEKL come from the germline V gene. This CDR3 reads CASSQGSGSAYYEQYF. In DNA form, the CDR3 reads TGCGCCAGCAGCCAAGGGAGCGGGAGCGCCTACTACGAGCAGTACTTC.

The chain has TRBV9 and TRBJ2-5; D possibly uses TRBD1 or TRBD2 (5 bases each). With 3 bases removed from V and 4 bases from J, the gap between germline ends came to 19 bases. The CDR3 runs 16 residues. In germline, CDR1 is SGDLS, CDR2 YYNGEE. The CDR3 bases are TGTGCCAGCAGCGGAGAGAGGGGTCCCTTGGGAGAGACCCAGTACTTC. This gives the protein CASSGERGPLGETQYF.

J is TRBJ2-7 and V is TRBV27; D might be TRBD1 or TRBD2, each matching 5 bases. Germline V CDR1 and CDR2: MNHEY, SMNVEV (reference sequence). V was trimmed by 2 bases and J by 0 bases, leaving 8 bases between them. The length of the CDR3 is 14 residues. CDR3 DNA: TGTGCCAGCAGTTTAGAGGGGTTCTCCTACGAGCAGTACTTC. This translates into CASSLEGFSYEQYF.

The chain has TRBV9 and TRBJ2-2; 11 bases align to TRBD2. CDR3 length: 17 amino acids. Germline V gene lookup returns CDR1 SGDLS and CDR2 YYNGEE. Losses at the gene ends were 2 bases for V and 9 bases for J; bases not matched to a gene: 12. In nucleotides, the CDR3 is TGTGCCAGCAGCGTTAGCGGGAGGGCCGGTCTGAATCGGGAGCTGTTTTTT. Amino acids: CASSVSGRAGLNRELFF. The full variable domain, completed using reference TRBV9 and TRBJ2-2, is DSGVTQTPKHLITATGQRVTLRCSPRSGDLSVYWYQQSLDQGLQFLIQYYNGEERAKGNILERFSAQQFPDLHSELNLSSLELGDSALYFCASSVSGRAGLNRELFFGEGSRLTVL.

This clone was found once. V usage is TRBV2 and J usage is TRBJ2-3, with D unclear. The V gene's germline CDR1 is SNHLY and CDR2 FYNNEI. The CDR3 loop spans 13 amino acids. V dropped 8 bases and J dropped 0 bases, with 9 bases sitting between them. CDR3 region: CASEAYSTDTQYF. The CDR3 nucleotides are TGTGCCAGCGAGGCGTATAGCACAGATACGCAGTATTTT.

The chain employs TRBV9 and TRBJ1-2; D is ambiguous. CDR3 length: 12 amino acids. The V gene's germline CDR1 is SGDLS and CDR2 YYNGEE. V was cut by 0 bases and J by 5 bases, with 5 bases left in between. This CDR3 is CASSVAEYGYTF. In DNA, the CDR3 is TGTGCCAGCAGCGTAGCTGAATATGGCTACACCTTC.

The chain carries TRBV7-2 and TRBJ2-5, with 15 positions matching TRBD2. V trimming: 3 bases; J trimming: 4 bases; junction bases outside the gene matches: 6. In germline, CDR1 is SGHTA, CDR2 FQGNSA. The length of the CDR3 is 17 residues. The CDR3: CASSFRTSGRAIETQYF. The CDR3 DNA is TGTGCCAGCAGCTTCCGGACTAGCGGGAGGGCAATAGAGACCCAGTACTTC.

The chain employs TRBV5-1 and TRBJ2-3; 9 bases match TRBD2. Germline V gene data show CDR1 as SGHRS and CDR2 as YFSETQ. CDR3 length: 16 residues. Unmatched junction bases numbered 4, after V lost 0 bases and J lost 2 bases. This chain's CDR3 is CASSLVPSGTTDTQYF. The CDR3 nucleotides are TGCGCCAGCAGCTTGGTACCTAGCGGGACCACAGATACGCAGTATTTT.

The rearrangement uses TRBV30 and TRBJ1-3, with 12 nucleotides matching TRBD1. V lost 2 bases to trimming and J lost 3 bases; unmatched junction nucleotides: 5. Germline CDR1 and CDR2: GTSNPN and SVGIG (reference sequence). The length of the CDR3 is 16 residues. This chain's CDR3 is CAWSPGTGGFGNTIYF. CDR3 DNA: TGTGCCTGGAGTCCCGGGACAGGGGGCTTTGGAAACACCATATATTTT.

Only one count was recorded for this clone. The chain is built from TRBV5-1 and TRBJ1-1; D is ambiguous. This CDR3 has 12 residues. Looked up from germline, CDR1 is SGHRS and CDR2 is YFSETQ. Trimming left V 2 bases short and J 11 bases short, with 13 bases between. This CDR3 reads CASSLAGRMAFF. CDR3 in DNA: TGCGCCAGCAGCTTAGCGGGTCGGATGGCTTTCTTT.

The V call is TRBV7-9, the J call TRBJ1-2; D is uncertain. Germline loops: CDR1 SEHNR, CDR2 FQNEAQ (reference sequence). V lost 1 base, J lost 2 bases, and 17 bases lay in between. The CDR3 is 17 residues long. The CDR3 is CASSLVPGTVWNYGYTF. In DNA form, the CDR3 reads TGTGCCAGCAGCTTAGTACCGGGTACGGTGTGGAACTATGGCTACACCTTC.

V and J are TRBV28 and TRBJ1-1, with D possibly matching TRBD1 (5 bases). Germline V gives CDR1 MDHEN, CDR2 SYDVKM. The V and J ends lost 5 bases and 4 bases respectively, with 20 bases between them. The CDR3 spans 16 residues. As DNA, the CDR3 is TGTGCCAGCAGTCCAAGCTACAGGAAGACGAGCACTGAAGCTTTCTTT. Encoded protein: CASSPSYRKTSTEAFF.

This sequence joins TRBV28 and TRBJ2-5; 7 bases are shared with TRBD1. Gene TRBJ2-7 matches the end of the DNA better, so the J call may be wrong. Germline loops: CDR1 MDHEN, CDR2 SYDVKM. The CDR3 is 14 residues long. In DNA form, the CDR3 reads TGTGCCAGCAGTTCCGAGACAGGGAACGACGAGCAGTACTTC. Translating gives CASSSETGNDEQYF.

The rearrangement joins TRBV7-8 to TRBJ2-7; 10 bases fit TRBD1. The CDR3 has 15 amino acids. Germline V gives CDR1 SGHVS, CDR2 FQNEAQ. V was clipped by 4 bases and J by 2 bases; unmatched bases: 5. For the CDR3, the DNA is TGTGCCAGCAGCTACCCGGGACAGGGGACCTACGAGCAGTACTTC. This encodes CASSYPGQGTYEQYF.

The genes are TRBV6-1 and TRBJ2-1; D unclear. The CDR3 spans 13 residues. Deletions cut 8 bases from V and 3 bases from J, with 11 bases between. The V gene's germline CDR1 is MNHNS and CDR2 SASEGT. In DNA, the CDR3 is TGTGCCAGCCGACTCACAGACTACAATGAGCAGTTCTTC. It encodes CASRLTDYNEQFF.